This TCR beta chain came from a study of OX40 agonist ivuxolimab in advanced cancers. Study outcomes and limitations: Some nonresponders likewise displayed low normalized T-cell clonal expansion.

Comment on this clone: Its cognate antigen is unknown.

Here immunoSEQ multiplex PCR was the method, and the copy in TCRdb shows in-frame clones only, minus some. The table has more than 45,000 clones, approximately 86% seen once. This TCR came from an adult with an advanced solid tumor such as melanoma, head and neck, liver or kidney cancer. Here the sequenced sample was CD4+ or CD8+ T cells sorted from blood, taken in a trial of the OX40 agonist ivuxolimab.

In DNA, the CDR3 is TGTGCCAGCTCACCGGCGGGGGACAGGGACGTTTTCTTT. This translates into CASSPAGDRDVFF. This chain uses TRBV18 with TRBJ1-1, with 9 bases aligning to TRBD1. Looked up from germline, CDR1 is KGHSH and CDR2 is LQKENI. This CDR3 is built from 13 residues. V dropped 3 bases and J dropped 13; count of bases not matched to a gene: 9.